Given below is one T cell receptor (beta chain) in context. Its antigen is unknown. V lost 2 bases to trimming and J lost 3 bases; unmatched junction nucleotides: 6. Germline V gene sequence: CDR1 KGHSH, CDR2 LQKENI. This CDR3 contains 16 residues. Among the donors, all were Caucasian adults who lived in Nashville, Tennessee. This specimen comes from a study of shared clonotypes between healthy human individuals. Points from the study as a whole: Larger richness was generally estimated for naive than memory subsets. Non-shared clonotypes were found to have lower generation probabilities than the clonotypes that were shared by all four of the sorted-subset donors.

On sorted subsets, replicate PCRs used 150 to 250 ng DNA, or about 33,000 T cell genomes. Method: immunoSEQ multiplex PCR; TCRdb's copy keeps in-frame clones and lacks some. The sample lists roughly 1 million clones; more than 75% were seen once. Sample: memory CD4+ T cells from PBMCs. Documented subset: CD45RA-negative fraction. The chain carries TRBV18 and TRBJ2-1; 8 bases line up with TRBD2. The source of this sequence is a man younger than 30 in good health. Some clones in this sample may be carry-over from other donors' samples. The CDR3 region is CASSPSAGGFYNEQFF. In DNA, the CDR3 is TGTGCCAGCTCACCATCGGCGGGAGGCTTCTACAATGAGCAGTTCTTC.